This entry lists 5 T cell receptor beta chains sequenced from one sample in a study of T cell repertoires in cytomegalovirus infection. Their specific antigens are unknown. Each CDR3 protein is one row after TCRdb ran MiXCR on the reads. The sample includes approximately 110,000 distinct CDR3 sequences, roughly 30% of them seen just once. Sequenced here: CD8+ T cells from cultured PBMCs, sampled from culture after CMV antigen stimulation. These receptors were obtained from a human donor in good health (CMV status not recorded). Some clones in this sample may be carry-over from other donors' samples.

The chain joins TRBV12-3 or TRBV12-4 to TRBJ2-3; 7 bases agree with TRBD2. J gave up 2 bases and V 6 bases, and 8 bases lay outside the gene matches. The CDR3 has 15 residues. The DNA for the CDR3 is TGTGCCAGCAGCCCTTGGGGGGGGACCACAGATACGCAGTATTTT. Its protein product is CASSPWGGTTDTQYF.

CDR3 nucleotides: TGTGCTAGTGGGACAGGGAATCAGCCCCAGCATTTT. Residues: CASGTGNQPQHF. This chain joins TRBV12-5 and TRBJ1-5; 7 bases line up with TRBD1. The V gene end was trimmed by 6 bases and the J gene end by 4 bases; junction bases not matched to a gene: 0. CDR3 length: 12 residues. The germline gives CDR1 LGHNT, CDR2 FRNRAP.

The CDR3 DNA sequence: TGTGCCAGCAGTGAAGGCACAGGTCGTGAGCAGTACTTC. This codes for CASSEGTGREQYF. The chain joins TRBV2 to TRBJ2-7; D possibly corresponds to TRBD1 (5 bases). V was pared by 1 base and J by 7 bases, with 11 bases between. Germline values: CDR1 SNHLY, CDR2 FYNNEI. The CDR3 has 13 residues. Full variable domain (outside the CDR3, taken from reference TRBV2 and TRBJ2-7): EPEVTQTPSHQVTQMGQEVILRCVPISNHLYFYWYRQILGQKVEFLVSFYNNEISEKSEIFDDQFSVERPDGSNFTLKIRSTKLEDSAMYFCASSEGTGREQYFGPGTRLTVT.

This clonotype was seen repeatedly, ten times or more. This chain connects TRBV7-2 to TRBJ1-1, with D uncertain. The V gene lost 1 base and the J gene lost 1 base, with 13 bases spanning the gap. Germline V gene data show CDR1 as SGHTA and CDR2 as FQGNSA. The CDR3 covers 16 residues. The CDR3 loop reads CASSLGFLAPNTEAFF. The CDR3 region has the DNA TGTGCCAGCAGCTTAGGATTCTTGGCCCCGAACACTGAAGCTTTCTTT.

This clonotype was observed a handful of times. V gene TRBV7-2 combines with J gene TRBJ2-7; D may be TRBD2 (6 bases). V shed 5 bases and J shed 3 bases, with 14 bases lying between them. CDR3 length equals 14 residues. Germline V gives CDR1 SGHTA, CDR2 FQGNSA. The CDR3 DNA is TGTGCCAGCAGCCCTAACTGGGGGGACTACGAGCAGTACTTC. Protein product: CASSPNWGDYEQYF.